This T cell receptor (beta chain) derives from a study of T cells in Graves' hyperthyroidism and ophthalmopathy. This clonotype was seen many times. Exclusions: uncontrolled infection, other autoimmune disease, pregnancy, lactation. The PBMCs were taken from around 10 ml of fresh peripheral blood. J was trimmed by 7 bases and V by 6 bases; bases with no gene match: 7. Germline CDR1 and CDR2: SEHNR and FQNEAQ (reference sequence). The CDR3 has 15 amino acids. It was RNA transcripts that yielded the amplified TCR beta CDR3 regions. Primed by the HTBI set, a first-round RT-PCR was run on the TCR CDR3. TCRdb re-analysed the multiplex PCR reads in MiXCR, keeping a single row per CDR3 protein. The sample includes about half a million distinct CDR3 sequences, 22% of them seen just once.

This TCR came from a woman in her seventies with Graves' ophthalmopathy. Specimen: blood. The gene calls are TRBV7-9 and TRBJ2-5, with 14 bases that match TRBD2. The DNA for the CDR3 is TGTGCCAGCAGTAGGGGACTAGCGGGAGACGCGACCCAGTACTTC. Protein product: CASSRGLAGDATQYF.